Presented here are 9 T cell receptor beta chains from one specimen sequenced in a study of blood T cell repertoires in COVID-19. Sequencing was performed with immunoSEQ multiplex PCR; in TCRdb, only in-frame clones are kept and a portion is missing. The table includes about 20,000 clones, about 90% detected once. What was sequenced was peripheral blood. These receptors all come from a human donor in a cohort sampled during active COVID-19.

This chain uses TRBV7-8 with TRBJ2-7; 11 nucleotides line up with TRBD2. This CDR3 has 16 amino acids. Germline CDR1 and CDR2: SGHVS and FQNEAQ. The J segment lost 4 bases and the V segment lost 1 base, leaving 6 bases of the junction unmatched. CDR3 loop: CASSLVTSGSLYEQYF. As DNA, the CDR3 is TGTGCCAGCAGCTTAGTTACTAGCGGGAGCCTGTACGAGCAGTACTTC.

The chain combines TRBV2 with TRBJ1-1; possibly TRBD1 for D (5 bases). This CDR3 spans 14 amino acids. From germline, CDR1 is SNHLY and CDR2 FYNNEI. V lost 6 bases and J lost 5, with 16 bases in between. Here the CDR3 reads CASRPGTGRTEAFF. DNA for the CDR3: TGTGCCAGCAGACCGGGGACTGGAAGGACTGAAGCTTTCTTT. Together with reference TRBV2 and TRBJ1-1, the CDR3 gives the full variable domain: EPEVTQTPSHQVTQMGQEVILRCVPISNHLYFYWYRQILGQKVEFLVSFYNNEISEKSEIFDDQFSVERPDGSNFTLKIRSTKLEDSAMYFCASRPGTGRTEAFFGQGTRLTVV.

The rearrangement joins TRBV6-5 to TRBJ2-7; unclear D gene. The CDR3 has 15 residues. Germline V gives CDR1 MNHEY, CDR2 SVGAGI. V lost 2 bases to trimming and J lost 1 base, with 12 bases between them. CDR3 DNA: TGTGCCAGCAGTTACGCGGCAGATAATTCCTACGAGCAGTACTTC. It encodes CASSYAADNSYEQYF.

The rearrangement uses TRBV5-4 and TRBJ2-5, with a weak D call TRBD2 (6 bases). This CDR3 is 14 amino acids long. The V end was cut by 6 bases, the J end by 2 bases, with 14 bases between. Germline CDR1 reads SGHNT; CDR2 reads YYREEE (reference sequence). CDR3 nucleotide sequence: TGTGCCAGCAACGCTGGGGGGACTCAAGAGACCCAGTACTTC. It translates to CASNAGGTQETQYF.

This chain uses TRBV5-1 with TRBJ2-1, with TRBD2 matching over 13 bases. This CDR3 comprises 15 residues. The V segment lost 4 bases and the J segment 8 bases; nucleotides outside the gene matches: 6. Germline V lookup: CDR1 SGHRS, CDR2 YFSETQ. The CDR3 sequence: CASSDTSGRADEQFF. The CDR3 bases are TGCGCCAGCAGCGACACTAGCGGGAGGGCCGATGAGCAGTTCTTC.

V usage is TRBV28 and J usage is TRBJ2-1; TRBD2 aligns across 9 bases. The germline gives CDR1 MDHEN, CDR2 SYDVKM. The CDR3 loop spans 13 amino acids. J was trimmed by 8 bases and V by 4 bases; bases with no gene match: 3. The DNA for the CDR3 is TGTGCCAGCAGTTGGGGACTAGCAGATGAGCAGTTCTTC. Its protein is CASSWGLADEQFF.

CDR3 nucleotide sequence: TGTGCCAGCAGCCAAGAACCTAGCGGGACTAAGACCCAGTACTTC. It yields the protein CASSQEPSGTKTQYF. The chain is built from TRBV4-2 and TRBJ2-5, with 9 bases matching TRBD2. Trimming cost V 0 bases and J 6 bases; bases outside gene matches: 5. The V gene's germline CDR1 is LGHNA and CDR2 YNFKEQ. This CDR3 is 15 amino acids long.

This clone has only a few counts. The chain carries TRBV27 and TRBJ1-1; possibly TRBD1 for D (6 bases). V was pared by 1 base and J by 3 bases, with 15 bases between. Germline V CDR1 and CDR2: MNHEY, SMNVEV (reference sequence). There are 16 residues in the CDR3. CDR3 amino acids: CASSLLGRGLDTEAFF. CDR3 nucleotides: TGTGCCAGCAGTTTATTGGGCAGGGGCCTGGACACTGAAGCTTTCTTT.

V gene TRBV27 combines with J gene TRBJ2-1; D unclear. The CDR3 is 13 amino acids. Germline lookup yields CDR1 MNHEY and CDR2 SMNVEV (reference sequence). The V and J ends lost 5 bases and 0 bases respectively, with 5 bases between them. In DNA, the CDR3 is TGTGCCAGCAGTCTAAGCTCCTACAATGAGCAGTTCTTC. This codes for CASSLSSYNEQFF.